Shown below are 27 T cell receptor beta chains from a single sample sequenced in a study of T-cell reconstitution after alpha-beta-depleted transplantation in children. Library preparation (for TCRbeta) was performed with unique molecular identifiers. MiXCR, run by TCRdb on the PCR reads, gives a single entry per CDR3 protein. The sample has some 600,000 distinct CDR3 sequences, 10% to 15% seen once; the top ten hold approximately 2%. Sequencing was performed on PBMCs, mostly from graft donor cells, taken 360 days after TCRalphabeta/CD19-depleted stem cell transplant. These receptors all come from a male patient between 5 and 17 years old who had a stem cell transplant for acute myeloid leukemia, so the T cells may come from the graft donor.

A few counts support this clonotype. The chain uses TRBV20-1 and TRBJ1-1, with D unclear. CDR3 length: 11 amino acids. Germline CDR1 reads DFQATT; CDR2 reads SNEGSKA (reference sequence). The CDR3 region is CRWTQNTEAFF. The CDR3 DNA is TGCAGGTGGACTCAGAACACTGAAGCTTTCTTT.

V usage is TRBV20-1 and J usage is TRBJ1-2; 11 nucleotides agree with TRBD1. CDR3 length: 11 amino acids. V shed 5 bases, J shed 14 bases, and the junction held 7 bases outside the gene matches. Per the germline V gene, CDR1 is DFQATT and CDR2 is SNEGSKA (reference sequence). The CDR3 DNA is TGCAGTGCTCGGACAGGGGGCGCAAGGACCTTC. It translates to CSARTGGARTF.

To note about this clonotype: A much larger clone lies one base from this, so it may be a read error. This chain uses TRBV27 with TRBJ2-1; possible D gene TRBD2, 6 bases. The CDR3 extends over 15 amino acids. Looked up from germline, CDR1 is MNHEY and CDR2 is SMNVEV (reference sequence). Written as DNA, the CDR3 is TGTGACAGCAGTCCCACAGCGGGTCTCTTCAATGAGCAGTTCTTC. Its translation: CDSSPTAGLFNEQFF.

This clonotype showed up just a few times. The V and J genes are TRBV6-5 and TRBJ1-4; D gene unclear. Trimming removed 0 bases from V and 0 bases from J, with 5 bases in between. The CDR3 is made up of 15 amino acids. Germline V gene lookup returns CDR1 MNHEY and CDR2 SVGAGI. The CDR3 spells CASSYSRATNEKLFF. The DNA of the CDR3 is TGTGCCAGCAGTTACTCGAGAGCAACTAATGAAAAACTGTTTTTT.

The chain combines TRBV20-1 with TRBJ1-4; no clear D gene. Trimming stripped 1 base from V and 8 bases from J, with 14 bases between. This CDR3 spans 14 amino acids. Looked up from germline, CDR1 is DFQATT and CDR2 is SNEGSKA (reference sequence). The CDR3 reads CSARGMEGREKLFF. The CDR3 coding sequence is TGCAGTGCTAGAGGGATGGAGGGTCGCGAAAAACTGTTTTTT.

CDR3 residues: CASSTPWGGDEQYF. The CDR3 region has the DNA TGTGCCAGCAGCACTCCCTGGGGAGGGGACGAGCAGTACTTC. The chain is built from TRBV7-2 and TRBJ2-7, with 7 bases fitting TRBD2. This CDR3 comprises 14 residues. The junction had 9 bases not matched to a gene; V was cut back by 5 bases and J by 5 bases. Germline CDR1 and CDR2: SGHTA and FQGNSA.

This clonotype has a handful of counts. This chain joins TRBV10-3 and TRBJ2-3; tentative D call: TRBD2 (6 bases). The V gene lost 7 bases and the J gene lost 2 bases, with 16 bases spanning the gap. This CDR3 region has 15 residues. Germline CDR1 ENHRY, CDR2 SYGVKD. This chain's CDR3 is CAITAGPSTTDTQYF. For the CDR3, the DNA is TGTGCCATCACGGCGGGACCATCGACCACAGATACGCAGTATTTT.

This clonotype was picked up many times. This chain links TRBV3-1 with TRBJ2-3, with D possibly TRBD1 on 5 matching bases. V was clipped by 5 bases and J by 5 bases, with 17 bases between them. The CDR3 extends over 15 amino acids. Germline V gives CDR1 LGHDT, CDR2 YNNKEL (reference sequence). CDR3: CASSAKGRQGDTQYF. CDR3 sequence (DNA): TGTGCCAGCAGCGCAAAAGGAAGGCAGGGAGATACGCAGTATTTT.

The chain has TRBV3-1 and TRBJ2-1; TRBD2 aligns across 7 bases. The length of the CDR3 is 14 residues. J was trimmed by 4 bases and V by 3 bases; bases with no gene match: 3. Germline CDR1 and CDR2: LGHDT and YNNKEL (reference sequence). The CDR3 is CASSHAGVYNEQFF. The CDR3 coding sequence is TGTGCCAGCAGCCACGCGGGAGTATACAATGAGCAGTTCTTC.

This clonotype was seen ten or more times. The rearrangement links TRBV2 to TRBJ2-3; 12 positions agree with TRBD2. CDR3 length: 15 residues. The V segment lost 5 bases and the J segment 6 bases; nucleotides outside the gene matches: 6. CDR1 is SNHLY and CDR2 is FYNNEI in the germline V gene. CDR3 bases: TGTGCCAGCAGTTCACTAGCGGGAGGTATGGATACGCAGTATTTT. As protein: CASSSLAGGMDTQYF.

J is TRBJ1-5 and V is TRBV27, with 10 bases fitting TRBD1. Per the germline V gene, CDR1 is MNHEY and CDR2 is SMNVEV (reference sequence). The CDR3 loop spans 14 amino acids. V was clipped by 6 bases and J by 7 bases; unmatched bases: 6. CDR3 protein: CASRPTGGRQPQHF. CDR3 in DNA: TGTGCCAGCAGGCCGACAGGGGGCAGACAGCCCCAGCATTTT.

This clonotype was seen many times. This chain uses TRBV11-2 with TRBJ2-7; 14 nucleotides agree with TRBD2. The ends lost 1 base at V and 3 bases at J; junction bases unmatched: 5. CDR1 and CDR2 (germline): SGHAT, FQNNGV. The CDR3 runs to 17 residues. Here the CDR3 DNA reads TGTGCCAGCAGCTTAGGGACTAGCGGGAGGTTAAGCTACGAGCAGTACTTC. It is translated as CASSLGTSGRLSYEQYF.

This clonotype was seen more than once but under ten times. The chain joins TRBV2 to TRBJ2-3; D not certain. The CDR3 contains 9 residues. Germline V gives CDR1 SNHLY, CDR2 FYNNEI. V was pared by 10 bases and J by 5 bases, with 4 bases between. The CDR3 DNA sequence: TGTGCCAAGGGAGATACGCAGTATTTT. Residues: CAKGDTQYF.

This clonotype was observed at least ten times. The chain links TRBV7-2 to TRBJ2-7; D may be TRBD1 (6 bases). V gave up 2 bases and J gave up 2 bases, with 10 bases separating them. The germline CDR1 and CDR2 sequences are SGHTA and FQGNSA. The CDR3 runs 14 residues. CDR3 protein: CASSLMTGTYEQYF. CDR3 DNA: TGTGCCAGCAGCTTAATGACAGGAACCTACGAGCAGTACTTC.

This clonotype occurred a few times. The CDR3 protein is CASSQPLRGAPYNEQFF. DNA for the CDR3: TGTGCCAGCAGCCAACCCCTTAGGGGGGCCCCCTACAATGAGCAGTTCTTC. The V call is TRBV5-5, the J call TRBJ2-1, with D tentatively TRBD1 or TRBD2 (6 bases each). The CDR3 runs to 17 residues. The V gene lost 4 bases and the J gene lost 2 bases, with 19 bases spanning the gap. The germline gives CDR1 SGHKS, CDR2 YYEKEE (reference sequence).

In its sample, this clonotype was seen a few times. The J gene is TRBJ2-7, the V gene TRBV18; no definite D call. This CDR3 has 15 amino acids. V was shortened by 5 bases and J by 2 bases, with 16 bases between the two germline ends. Germline CDR1 KGHSH, CDR2 LQKENI. CDR3 amino acids: CASSSSAERAYEQYF. CDR3 bases: TGTGCCAGCTCAAGCTCAGCCGAGAGAGCCTACGAGCAGTACTTC.

This clonotype was seen repeatedly, ten times or more. The V gene is TRBV15, the J gene TRBJ2-3; D perhaps matches TRBD2 (5 bases). Trimming took 5 bases from V and 3 from J, leaving 9 bases between them. This CDR3 is 13 amino acids long. Germline V CDR1 and CDR2: LNHNV, YYDKDF (reference sequence). The CDR3 sequence: CATSYGGTDTQYF. CDR3 nucleotides: TGTGCCACCAGCTATGGCGGGACAGATACGCAGTATTTT.

This clonotype was observed at least ten times. This chain uses TRBV29-1 with TRBJ2-3, with no clear D. Trimming removed 7 bases from V and 6 bases from J, with 23 bases in between. The CDR3 runs to 15 residues. In germline, CDR1 is SQVTM, CDR2 ANQGSEA. The CDR3 region has the DNA TGCAGCGCCTTGCGACTCCTTCACGGTGCGGATACGCAGTATTTT. Translated, it gives CSALRLLHGADTQYF.

This clonotype was seen a few times. The CDR3 here is CATSLPGASGTKDTQYF. CDR3 nucleotide sequence: TGTGCCACCAGCCTCCCGGGTGCTAGCGGGACTAAAGATACGCAGTATTTT. V and J are TRBV15 and TRBJ2-3; 9 bases are shared with TRBD2. CDR1 and CDR2 (germline): LNHNV, YYDKDF (reference sequence). The CDR3 totals 17 residues. V trimming: 5 bases; J trimming: 5 bases; junction bases outside the gene matches: 14.

This clonotype was seen more than once but under ten times. The CDR3 DNA is TGCGCCAGCAGCCTGCTGGGAAGGGGGGATACGCAGTATTTT. Amino acids: CASSLLGRGDTQYF. The genes are TRBV5-1 and TRBJ2-3, with D maybe TRBD1 (6 bases). The CDR3 sequence is 14 residues long. Germline V gene data show CDR1 as SGHRS and CDR2 as YFSETQ. The V gene lost 4 bases and the J gene lost 6 bases, with 15 bases spanning the gap.

This clonotype was seen more than once but under ten times. The rearrangement joins TRBV5-1 to TRBJ2-1; 8 bases agree with TRBD2. Germline values: CDR1 SGHRS, CDR2 YFSETQ. This CDR3 comprises 16 residues. J gave up 0 bases and V 2 bases, and 4 bases lay outside the gene matches. CDR3 region: CASSLISGSSYNEQFF. The DNA for the CDR3 is TGCGCCAGCAGCTTAATAAGCGGGAGCTCCTACAATGAGCAGTTCTTC. The full variable domain, in which reference TRBV5-1 and TRBJ2-1 provide the parts outside the CDR3, is KAGVTQTPRYLIKTRGQQVTLSCSPISGHRSVSWYQQTPGQGLQFLFEYFSETQRNKGNFPGRFSGRQFSNSRSEMNVSTLELGDSALYLCASSLISGSSYNEQFFGPGTRLTVL.

This clonotype came up a few times. The chain has TRBV4-2 and TRBJ2-7, with 8 bases that match TRBD2. Germline V gene lookup returns CDR1 LGHNA and CDR2 YNFKEQ. This CDR3 spans 16 amino acids. V trimming: 0 bases; J trimming: 0 bases; junction bases outside the gene matches: 4. The CDR3 spells CASSQERGTSSYEQYF. The CDR3 DNA is TGTGCCAGCAGCCAAGAACGCGGGACTAGCTCCTACGAGCAGTACTTC.

The rearrangement joins TRBV10-3 to TRBJ2-1, with TRBD2 matching over 7 bases. The CDR3 totals 14 residues. Germline V gene sequence: CDR1 ENHRY, CDR2 SYGVKD. Trimming at V came to 8 bases and at J to 7 bases, leaving 11 bases not matched to a gene. CDR3 loop: CAIGSTSAGNEQFF. CDR3 nucleotide sequence: TGTGCCATCGGGTCCACTAGCGCGGGGAATGAGCAGTTCTTC.

This clonotype was seen repeatedly, ten times or more. The chain has TRBV24-1 and TRBJ2-2; 12 nucleotides line up with TRBD1. Per germline, CDR1 KGHDR and CDR2 SFDVKD. The CDR3 spans 17 residues. Trimming took 4 bases from V and 5 from J; bases not matched to a gene: 7. CDR3 sequence: CATSDRDRGLRTGELFF. In nucleotides, the CDR3 is TGTGCCACCAGTGACAGGGACAGGGGGCTGCGTACCGGGGAGCTGTTTTTT.

This clonotype has only a few counts. This rearrangement joins TRBV18 to TRBJ2-7; 10 positions agree with TRBD2. Trimming took 4 bases from V and 5 from J; bases not matched to a gene: 5. Per germline, CDR1 KGHSH and CDR2 LQKENI. The CDR3 sequence is 14 residues long. Here the CDR3 DNA reads TGTGCCAGCTCACAGGGACTAGCGATCGACGAGCAGTACTTC. This gives the protein CASSQGLAIDEQYF.

This clonotype was counted a few times. This chain connects TRBV4-3 to TRBJ2-2, with D maybe TRBD2 (5 bases). Germline CDR1 reads LGHNA; CDR2 reads YSLEER. This CDR3 has 15 residues. Deletions cut 2 bases from V and 1 base from J, with 8 bases between. In nucleotides, the CDR3 is TGCGCCAGCAGCCAACAAGGGAGGAACACCGGGGAGCTGTTTTTT. It is translated as CASSQQGRNTGELFF.

This clonotype came up many times. The chain links TRBV2 to TRBJ2-2, with 10 positions matching TRBD2. In germline, CDR1 is SNHLY, CDR2 FYNNEI. J was trimmed by 6 bases and V by 7 bases; bases with no gene match: 14. The CDR3 runs 17 residues. CDR3 amino acids: CASTTTSGPRIAGELFF. DNA for the CDR3: TGTGCCAGCACTACGACTAGCGGGCCGAGAATTGCCGGGGAGCTGTTTTTT.